This is a list of T cell receptor beta chains from one sample in a study of OX40 agonist ivuxolimab in advanced cancers. Using immunoSEQ multiplex PCR, the repertoire was profiled, and TCRdb retains in-frame clones only, with some absent. This table has about 26,000 clones, approximately 80% appearing once. This sample comprised CD4+ or CD8+ T cells sorted from blood, obtained in a trial of the OX40 agonist ivuxolimab. These receptors came from an adult with an advanced solid tumor such as melanoma, head and neck, liver or kidney cancer. CDR3s include the opening cysteine and the closing phenylalanine or tryptophan. The D gene is left open where the match is weak. Clone size, where shown, is once, few, many, or a class for clones that have expanded.

TRBJ1-1	TRBV5-1	TRBD1	.	CASGPTGTDNTEAFF	TGCGCCAGCGGCCCCACCGGGACAGACAACACTGAAGCTTTCTTT
TRBJ1-4	TRBV7-9	TRBD1	.	CASSPGQGAREKLFF	TGTGCCAGCAGCCCCGGACAGGGGGCAAGAGAAAAACTGTTTTTT
TRBJ1-6	TRBV9	.	.	CASSVRDSPLHF	TGTGCCAGCAGCGTTCGGGATTCACCCCTCCACTTT
TRBJ1-3	TRBV5-6	.	few	CASSLVPEYSGNTIYF	TGTGCCAGCAGCTTGGTCCCCGAGTACTCTGGAAACACCATATATTTT
TRBJ2-7	TRBV5-1	TRBD2	.	CASSYWTSGVNTYEQYF	TGCGCCAGCAGCTATTGGACTAGCGGGGTTAACACCTACGAGCAGTACTTC
TRBJ2-3	TRBV6-6	.	.	CASSTNTGGGTDTQYF	TGTGCCAGCAGTACCAACACAGGGGGGGGCACAGATACGCAGTATTTT
TRBJ1-4	TRBV6-1	.	.	CASTPILGEKLFF	TGTGCCAGCACCCCTATCCTAGGTGAAAAACTGTTTTTT
TRBJ1-1	TRBV6-5	.	.	CASSSHRTAMNTEAFF	TGTGCCAGCAGTTCCCATCGGACAGCCATGAACACTGAAGCTTTCTTT
TRBJ2-7	TRBV5-1	TRBD1	few	CASSPTTGAPYEQYF	TGCGCCAGCAGCCCGACGACAGGGGCACCTTACGAGCAGTACTTC
TRBJ1-5	TRBV6-5	.	once	CASSYSDQPQHF	TGTGCCAGCAGTTACTCGGATCAGCCCCAGCATTTT
TRBJ1-3	TRBV19	.	.	CASSILGFSGNTIYF	TGTGCCAGCAGTATACTCGGGTTCTCTGGAAACACCATATATTTT
TRBJ2-1	TRBV6-5	TRBD2	.	CASSYRSSGGYNEQFF	TGTGCCAGCAGTTACAGGTCTAGCGGGGGGTACAATGAGCAGTTCTTC
TRBJ1-6	TRBV14	.	few	CASNTGKNSPLHF	TGTGCCAGCAACACAGGCAAGAATTCACCCCTCCACTTT
TRBJ1-2	TRBV10-1	TRBD1	.	CASSPGGSYGYTF	TGCGCCAGCAGCCCAGGGGGTAGCTATGGCTACACCTTC
TRBJ1-2	TRBV29-1	.	.	CSVERGGDGYTF	TGCAGCGTTGAAAGGGGGGGCGATGGCTACACCTTC
TRBJ1-4	TRBV4-1	.	.	CASSQVRQTNEKLFF	TGCGCCAGCAGCCAAGTTCGACAGACTAATGAAAAACTGTTTTTT
TRBJ2-3	TRBV10-2	TRBD1	.	CASNAGGGTDTQYF	TGCGCCAGCAACGCAGGGGGCGGCACAGATACGCAGTATTTT